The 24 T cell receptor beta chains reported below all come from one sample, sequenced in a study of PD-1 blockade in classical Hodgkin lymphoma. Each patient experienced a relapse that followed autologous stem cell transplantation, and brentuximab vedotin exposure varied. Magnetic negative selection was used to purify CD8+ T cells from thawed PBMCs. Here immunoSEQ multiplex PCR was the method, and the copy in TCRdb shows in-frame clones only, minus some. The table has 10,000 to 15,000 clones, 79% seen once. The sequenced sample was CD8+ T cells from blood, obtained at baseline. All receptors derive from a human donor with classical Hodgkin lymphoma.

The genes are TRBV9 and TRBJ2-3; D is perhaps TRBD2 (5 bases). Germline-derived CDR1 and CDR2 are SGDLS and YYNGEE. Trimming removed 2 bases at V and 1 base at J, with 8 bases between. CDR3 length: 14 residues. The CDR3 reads CASSVVGGTDTQYF. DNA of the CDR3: TGTGCCAGCAGCGTGGTCGGGGGCACAGATACGCAGTATTTT. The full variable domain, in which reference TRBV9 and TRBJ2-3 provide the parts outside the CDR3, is DSGVTQTPKHLITATGQRVTLRCSPRSGDLSVYWYQQSLDQGLQFLIQYYNGEERAKGNILERFSAQQFPDLHSELNLSSLELGDSALYFCASSVVGGTDTQYFGPGTRLTVL.

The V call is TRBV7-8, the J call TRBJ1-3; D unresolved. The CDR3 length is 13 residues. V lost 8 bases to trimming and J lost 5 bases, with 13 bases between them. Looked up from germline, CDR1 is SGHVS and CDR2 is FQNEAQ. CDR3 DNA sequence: TGTGCCAGCGGATTCTTACGCCGAAACACCATATATTTT. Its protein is CASGFLRRNTIYF.

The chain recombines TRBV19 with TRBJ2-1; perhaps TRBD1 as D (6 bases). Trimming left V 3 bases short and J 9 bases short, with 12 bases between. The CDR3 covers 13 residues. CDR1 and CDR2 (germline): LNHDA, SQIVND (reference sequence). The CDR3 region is CASSIGRGGEQFF. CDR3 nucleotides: TGTGCCAGTAGTATTGGCAGGGGCGGTGAGCAGTTCTTC. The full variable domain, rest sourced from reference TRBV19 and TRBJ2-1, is DGGITQSPKYLFRKEGQNVTLSCEQNLNHDAMYWYRQDPGQGLRLIYYSQIVNDFQKGDIAEGYSVSREKKESFPLTVTSAQKNPTAFYLCASSIGRGGEQFFGPGTRLTVL.

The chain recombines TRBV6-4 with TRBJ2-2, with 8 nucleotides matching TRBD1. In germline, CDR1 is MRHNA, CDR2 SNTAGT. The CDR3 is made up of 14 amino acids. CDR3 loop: CASRTGRNTGELFF. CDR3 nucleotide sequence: TGTGCAAGCCGGACAGGGCGAAACACCGGGGAGCTGTTTTTT.

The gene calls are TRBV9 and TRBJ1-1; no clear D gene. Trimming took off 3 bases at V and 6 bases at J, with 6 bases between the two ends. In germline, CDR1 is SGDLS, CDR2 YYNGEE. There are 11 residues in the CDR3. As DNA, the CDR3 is TGTGCCAGCAGCGACGGCCCTGAAGCTTTCTTT. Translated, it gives CASSDGPEAFF.

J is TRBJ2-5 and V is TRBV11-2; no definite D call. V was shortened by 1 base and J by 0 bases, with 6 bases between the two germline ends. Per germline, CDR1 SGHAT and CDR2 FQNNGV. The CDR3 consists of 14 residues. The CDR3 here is CASSLVAYQETQYF. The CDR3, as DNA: TGTGCCAGCAGCTTAGTCGCTTACCAAGAGACCCAGTACTTC.

CDR3 coding DNA: TGTGCCACCGGAGGGTGGGTGGAACAAGAGACCCAGTACTTC. As protein: CATGGWVEQETQYF. The chain joins TRBV10-3 to TRBJ2-5; D might be TRBD2 (6 bases). Between the trimmed V and J ends, which lost 10 bases and 2 bases, there was a span of 17 bases. CDR1 ENHRY and CDR2 SYGVKD come from the germline V gene. CDR3 length equals 14 residues.

The CDR3 DNA reads TGTGCCAGCAGCAAACCGAATTACAGGGGTGGTTGGGAAACTAATGAAAAACTGTTTTTT. Amino acids: CASSKPNYRGGWETNEKLFF. This chain connects TRBV21-1 to TRBJ1-4; the table's TRBD1 call for D was not verified on the DNA. TRBV21-1 is a recognized pseudogene. The CDR3 runs 20 residues.

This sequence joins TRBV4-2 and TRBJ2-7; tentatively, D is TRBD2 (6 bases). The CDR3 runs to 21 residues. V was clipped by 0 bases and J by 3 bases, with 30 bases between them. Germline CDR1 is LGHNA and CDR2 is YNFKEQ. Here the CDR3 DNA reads TGTGCCAGCAGCCAAGATATCCGCCTTGCTCTCTCGGGACTTCTAGGCTACGAGCAGTACTTC. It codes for CASSQDIRLALSGLLGYEQYF.

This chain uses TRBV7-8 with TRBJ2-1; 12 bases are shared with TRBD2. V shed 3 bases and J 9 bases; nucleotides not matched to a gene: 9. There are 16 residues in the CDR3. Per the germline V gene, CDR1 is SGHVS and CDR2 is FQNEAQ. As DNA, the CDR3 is TGTGCCAGCAGCTTGGGGAGGACTAGCGGGGTTCGTGAGCAGTTCTTC. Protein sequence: CASSLGRTSGVREQFF.

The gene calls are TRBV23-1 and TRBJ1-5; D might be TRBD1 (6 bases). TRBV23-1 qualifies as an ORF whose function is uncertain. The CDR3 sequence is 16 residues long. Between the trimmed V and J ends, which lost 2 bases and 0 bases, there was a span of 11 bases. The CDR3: CASSQQGTVSNQPQHF. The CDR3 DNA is TGCGCCAGCAGTCAACAGGGGACGGTTAGCAATCAGCCCCAGCATTTT.

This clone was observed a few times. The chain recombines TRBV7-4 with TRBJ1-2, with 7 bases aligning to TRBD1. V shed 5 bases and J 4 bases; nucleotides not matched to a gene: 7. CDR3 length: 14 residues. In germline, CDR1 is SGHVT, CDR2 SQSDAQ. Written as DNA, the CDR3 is TGTGCCAGCAGCCTTAACGGGACAGCCTATGGCTACACCTTC. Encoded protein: CASSLNGTAYGYTF.

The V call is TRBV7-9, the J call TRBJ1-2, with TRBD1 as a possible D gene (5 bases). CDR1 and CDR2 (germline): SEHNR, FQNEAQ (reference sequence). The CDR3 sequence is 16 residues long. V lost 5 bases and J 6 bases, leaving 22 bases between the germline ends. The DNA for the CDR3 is TGTGCCAGCAGCCCCACTTTCCTACAGGTTCGAGATGGCTACACCTTC. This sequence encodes CASSPTFLQVRDGYTF.

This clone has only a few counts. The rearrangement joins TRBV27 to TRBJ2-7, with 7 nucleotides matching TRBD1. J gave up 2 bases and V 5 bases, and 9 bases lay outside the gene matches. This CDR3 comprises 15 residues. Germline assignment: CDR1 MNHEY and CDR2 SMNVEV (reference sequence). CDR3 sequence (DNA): TGTGCCAGCAGTGCCGCCCGACAGGGAACCTACGAGCAGTACTTC. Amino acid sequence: CASSAARQGTYEQYF.

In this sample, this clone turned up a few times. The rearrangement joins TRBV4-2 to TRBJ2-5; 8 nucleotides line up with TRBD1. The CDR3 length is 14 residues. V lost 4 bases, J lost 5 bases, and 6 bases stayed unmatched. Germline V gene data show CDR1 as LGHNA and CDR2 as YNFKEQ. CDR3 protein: CASSLSGGFETQYF. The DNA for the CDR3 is TGTGCCAGCAGCCTGTCAGGGGGCTTCGAGACCCAGTACTTC.

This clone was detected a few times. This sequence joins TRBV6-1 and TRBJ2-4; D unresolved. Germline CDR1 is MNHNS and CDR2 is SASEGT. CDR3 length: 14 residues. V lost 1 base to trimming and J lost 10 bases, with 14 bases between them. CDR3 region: CASSEERGVEIQYF. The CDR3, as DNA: TGTGCCAGCAGTGAAGAGCGTGGGGTGGAGATTCAGTACTTC.

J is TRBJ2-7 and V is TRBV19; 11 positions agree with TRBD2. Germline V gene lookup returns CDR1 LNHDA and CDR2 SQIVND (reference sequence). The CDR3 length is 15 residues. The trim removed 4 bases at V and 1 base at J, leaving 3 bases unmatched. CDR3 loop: CASSKLAGGSYEQYF. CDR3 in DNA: TGTGCCAGTAGTAAGTTAGCGGGGGGGTCCTACGAGCAGTACTTC.

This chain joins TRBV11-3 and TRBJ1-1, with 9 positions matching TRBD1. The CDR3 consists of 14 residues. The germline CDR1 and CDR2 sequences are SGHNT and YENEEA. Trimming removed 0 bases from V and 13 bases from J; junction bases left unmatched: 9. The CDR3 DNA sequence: TGTGCCAGCAGCTTAGATGCGGACAGGGGTAAGGATTTCTTT. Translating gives CASSLDADRGKDFF.

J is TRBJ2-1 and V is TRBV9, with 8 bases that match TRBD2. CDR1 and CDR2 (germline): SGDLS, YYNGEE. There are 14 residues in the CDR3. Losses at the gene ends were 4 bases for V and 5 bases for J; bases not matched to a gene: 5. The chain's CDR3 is CASSYSGGNNEQFF. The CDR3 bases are TGTGCCAGCAGCTACTCGGGGGGGAACAATGAGCAGTTCTTC.

The CDR3 DNA is TGTGCCAGCAGCCCCCTCGGGGGCACTGAAGCTTTCTTT. As protein: CASSPLGGTEAFF. This chain links TRBV7-3 with TRBJ1-1, with D possibly matching TRBD1 (5 bases). CDR1 is SGHTA, CDR2 FQGTGA, per germline. V gave up 5 bases and J gave up 4 bases, with 11 bases separating them. The CDR3 runs 13 residues. Full variable domain (outside the CDR3, taken from reference TRBV7-3 and TRBJ1-1): GAGVSQTPSNKVTEKGKYVELRCDPISGHTALYWYRQSLGQGPEFLIYFQGTGAADDSGLPNDRFFAVRPEGSVSTLKIQRTERGDSAVYLCASSPLGGTEAFFGQGTRLTVV.

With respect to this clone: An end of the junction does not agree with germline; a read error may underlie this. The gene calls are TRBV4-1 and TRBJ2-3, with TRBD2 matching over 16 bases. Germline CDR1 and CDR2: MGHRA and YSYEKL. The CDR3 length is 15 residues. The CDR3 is CASSQVGTSGGAHSF. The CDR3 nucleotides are TGCGCCAGCAGCCAGGTCGGGACTAGCGGGGGGGCCCACTCTTTT.

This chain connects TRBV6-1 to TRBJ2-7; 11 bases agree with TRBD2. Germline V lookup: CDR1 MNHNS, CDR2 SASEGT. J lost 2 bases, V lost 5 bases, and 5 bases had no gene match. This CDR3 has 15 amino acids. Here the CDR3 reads CASSPVAGGPYEQYF. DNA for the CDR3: TGTGCCAGCAGTCCCGTAGCGGGGGGGCCCTACGAGCAGTACTTC.

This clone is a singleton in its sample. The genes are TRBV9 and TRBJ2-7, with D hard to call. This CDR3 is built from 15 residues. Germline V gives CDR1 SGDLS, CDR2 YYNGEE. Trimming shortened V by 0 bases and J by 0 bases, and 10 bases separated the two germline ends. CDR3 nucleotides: TGTGCCAGCAGCGTAGGGTACGAGAGCTCCTACGAGCAGTACTTC. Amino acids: CASSVGYESSYEQYF.

CDR3 coding DNA: TGTGCCAGCAGTTACCCGACTAGCGGGGGGGAAGAGCAGTTCTTC. Protein: CASSYPTSGGEEQFF. The rearrangement joins TRBV11-3 to TRBJ2-1; 14 nucleotides match TRBD2. This CDR3 has 15 residues. V lost 6 bases and J lost 10; bases outside the gene matches: 8. Germline loops: CDR1 SGHNT, CDR2 YENEEA.